Listed below are T cell receptor beta chains from one sample, sequenced in a study of blood T cells in healthy people across ages. Each CDR3 protein gets one entry after TCRdb re-called the 5' RACE reads with MiXCR. The table includes around 1.7 million distinct CDR3 sequences, roughly 30% detected once. Sequencing input: blood. Receptors originate from a woman in her twenties or thirties in good health. Each CDR3 is given with its conserved first and last residue. Fields, in order: clone size, V gene, D gene, J gene, CDR3 DNA, CDR3 protein. A D gene is named only where the DNA matches it firmly. A clone size is listed for some rows: how often the clone was seen (once, few, many), or a class if it is expanded.

-	TRBV5-6	-	TRBJ2-4	TGTGCCAGCAGCCCCGGGACTTCAAACATTCAGTACTTC	CASSPGTSNIQYF
many	TRBV20-1	-	TRBJ2-7	TGCAGTGTCAAGGGGGGTTTTAGATCCTACGAGCAGTACTTC	CSVKGGFRSYEQYF
many	TRBV29-1	-	TRBJ2-1	TGCAGCGTTGTTACGGGTGATCCGTTCTTC	CSVVTGDPFF
many	TRBV6-5	-	TRBJ2-1	TGTGCCAGTAACTATTACAATGAGCAGTTCTTC	CASNYYNEQFF
-	TRBV6-2/TRBV6-3	TRBD1	TRBJ2-7	TGTGCCAGCGTGTTCGGGACAGGTGGATGGGAGCAGTACTTC	CASVFGTGGWEQYF
-	TRBV6-5	TRBD1	TRBJ1-2	TGTGCCAGCAGTACTCCGGGACAGGGGAGTTATGGCTACACCTTC	CASSTPGQGSYGYTF
-	TRBV20-1	TRBD1	TRBJ1-2	TGCAGTGCTAGGGGCCACGGGACAGATGATTATGGCTACACCTTC	CSARGHGTDDYGYTF
few	TRBV6-2/TRBV6-3	TRBD1	TRBJ1-5	TGTGCCAGCAGTTACGGGACAGGGGGCGGTCAGCCCCAGCATTTT	CASSYGTGGGQPQHF
few	TRBV7-9	-	TRBJ2-1	TGTGCCAGCAGCCCGCCGTCTGTGGCCCATGAGCAGTTCTTC	CASSPPSVAHEQFF
-	TRBV18	-	TRBJ2-5	TGTGCCAGCTCACCGGTCGGACAGCGAAAAGGAAATGAGCAGTACTTC	CASSPVGQRKGNEQYF
few	TRBV5-1	TRBD1	TRBJ1-2	TGCGCCAGCAGTCGGGGACAGGGATCGTCTGGCTACACCTTC	CASSRGQGSSGYTF
few	TRBV13	-	TRBJ2-5	TGTGCCAGCAGCTCCACCCCCCTGGACAGTAGAGAGACCCAGTACTTC	CASSSTPLDSRETQYF
-	TRBV4-3	TRBD2	TRBJ2-1	TGCGCCAGCAGCCAAGATGGGCTAGCGGGAGGGCACAATGAGCAGTTCTTC	CASSQDGLAGGHNEQFF
-	TRBV7-2	-	TRBJ2-5	TGTGCCAGCGAGACCCCTGGGGGGCCTGGAGAGACCCAGTACTTC	CASETPGGPGETQYF
-	TRBV5-1	TRBD2	TRBJ2-2	TGCGCCAGCAGCACCCCTAGCGGGGGGATCACCGGGGAGCTGTTTTTT	CASSTPSGGITGELFF
-	TRBV5-1	-	TRBJ2-5	TGCGCCAGCAGCAACCGAGGGGGGCCCGAGGCCCAGTACTTC	CASSNRGGPEAQYF
-	TRBV18	-	TRBJ2-2	TGTGCCAGCTCACCAGACACTAACACCGGGGAGCTGTTTTTT	CASSPDTNTGELFF
-	TRBV20-1	TRBD2	TRBJ2-7	TGCAGTGCGGGCGGGGGGGGTTATGTCAACAACGAGCAGTACTTC	CSAGGGGYVNNEQYF
many	TRBV6-5	-	TRBJ2-5	TGTGCCAGCAGTAACCCGGAGACCCAGTACTTC	CASSNPETQYF
-	TRBV7-1	-	TRBJ1-6	TGTGCCAGCAGGAGCCTCCCGGGGGCCCTCCACTTT	CASRSLPGALHF
few	TRBV7-2	-	TRBJ2-7	TGTGCCAGCAGCTTAGGGGGGCCCCCTGACGAGCAGTACTTC	CASSLGGPPDEQYF
few	TRBV20-1	-	TRBJ2-1	TGCAGTGCTAGTGACCGGTACAATGAGCAGTTCTTC	CSASDRYNEQFF
-	TRBV20-1	TRBD1	TRBJ1-2	TGCAGTGCTAAGAAGACAGGGACCGACTATGGCTACACCTTC	CSAKKTGTDYGYTF
few	TRBV20-1	-	TRBJ2-7	TGCAGTGCTCTCTCTCTAGCGAGAGTAGATGACGAGCAGTACTTC	CSALSLARVDDEQYF
few	TRBV20-1	-	TRBJ2-5	TGCAGTGCTTGGATGGGGGGAGGAGAGACCCAGTACTTC	CSAWMGGGETQYF
-	TRBV20-1	-	TRBJ1-1	TGCAGTGCTAGTGTCCCTAGACAGACCACTGAAGCTTTCTTT	CSASVPRQTTEAFF
few	TRBV24-1	-	TRBJ2-1	TGTGCCACCAAGGACGGCACCGACAATGAGCAGTTCTTC	CATKDGTDNEQFF
-	TRBV20-1	-	TRBJ2-1	TGCAGGGCTAGGGGCGTGTCTCAAGAGCAGTTCTTC	CRARGVSQEQFF